One and the same sample provided the 8 T cell receptor beta chains below, sequenced in a study of T-cell reconstitution after alpha-beta-depleted transplantation in children. Unique molecular identifiers were incorporated when the TCRbeta library was constructed. TCRdb re-analysed the PCR reads in MiXCR, keeping a single row per CDR3 protein. The table lists over 90,000 distinct CDR3 sequences, about 6.8% of them singletons. The sequences come from PBMCs, collected before TCRalphabeta/CD19-depleted stem cell transplant. Receptors originate from a boy between 2 and 10 years old with acute lymphoblastic leukemia, due to receive a stem cell transplant.

The gene calls are TRBV6-1 and TRBJ1-5; D perhaps matches TRBD1 (6 bases). Germline V gene lookup returns CDR1 MNHNS and CDR2 SASEGT. There are 15 residues in the CDR3. Trimming took off 5 bases at V and 6 bases at J, with 17 bases between the two ends. The CDR3 nucleotides read TGTGCCAGCAGTCAAGGAGGGGGGCAGGGTCAGCCCCAGCATTTT. It encodes CASSQGGGQGQPQHF.

This clonotype was counted between two and nine times. The rearrangement joins TRBV20-1 to TRBJ2-4; D may be TRBD1 (5 bases). CDR1 DFQATT and CDR2 SNEGSKA come from the germline V gene (reference sequence). V lost 5 bases and J lost 3, with 20 bases in between. There are 16 residues in the CDR3. This CDR3 is CSAGSLGLRGKNIQYF. CDR3 DNA: TGCAGTGCTGGGTCGCTAGGTTTAAGGGGCAAAAACATTCAGTACTTC.

The chain employs TRBV11-2 and TRBJ2-1; D might be TRBD1 (6 bases). The length of the CDR3 is 15 residues. Per germline, CDR1 SGHAT and CDR2 FQNNGV. V lost 3 bases and J lost 6, with 15 bases in between. This chain's CDR3 is CASSFWTEAGNEQFF. CDR3 in DNA: TGTGCCAGCAGCTTCTGGACAGAGGCCGGCAATGAGCAGTTCTTC.

The table lists this clonotype with many counts. V usage is TRBV2 and J usage is TRBJ2-3, with TRBD2 matching over 13 bases. Looked up from germline, CDR1 is SNHLY and CDR2 is FYNNEI. After removal of 6 bases from V and 5 bases from J, the junction contained 2 bases not matched to a gene. CDR3 length: 14 residues. The CDR3 DNA reads as TGTGCCAGCAGCGGACTAGCGGGGGTAGATACGCAGTATTTT. Its protein product is CASSGLAGVDTQYF. Using reference TRBV2 and TRBJ2-3 for the parts outside the CDR3, the full variable domain is EPEVTQTPSHQVTQMGQEVILRCVPISNHLYFYWYRQILGQKVEFLVSFYNNEISEKSEIFDDQFSVERPDGSNFTLKIRSTKLEDSAMYFCASSGLAGVDTQYFGPGTRLTVL.

Ten or more counts support this clonotype. The CDR3 here is CASSQRTGLAYEQYF. The CDR3 coding sequence is TGTGCCAGCAGCCAACGGACGGGACTAGCCTACGAGCAGTACTTC. The V call is TRBV3-1, the J call TRBJ2-7; TRBD2 matches at 8 bases. Germline trimming cut 2 bases from V and 2 bases from J; bases unmatched to any gene: 5. CDR3 length: 15 residues. Looked up from germline, CDR1 is LGHDT and CDR2 is YNNKEL (reference sequence).

This clonotype is a singleton in its sample. This chain links TRBV3-1 with TRBJ2-1; D gene unclear. This CDR3 contains 17 residues. Germline CDR1 is LGHDT and CDR2 is YNNKEL (reference sequence). The V gene lost 3 bases and the J gene lost 3 bases, with 18 bases spanning the gap. CDR3: CASSHLAGILLYNEQFF. For the CDR3, the DNA is TGTGCCAGCAGCCATCTTGCTGGGATCCTGCTCTACAATGAGCAGTTCTTC.

Of note for this clonotype: This could be a read error, since a much larger clone is one nucleotide away. This rearrangement joins TRBV10-3 to TRBJ2-7; possible D gene TRBD2, 6 bases. The CDR3 spans 14 residues. In germline, CDR1 is ENHRY, CDR2 SYGVKD. This chain's CDR3 is CAISGRGGSYERYF. The CDR3 nucleotides read TGTGCCATCAGTGGGAGGGGCGGGTCCTACGAGCGGTACTTC.

This clonotype occurred a few times. This chain uses TRBV6-1 with TRBJ2-5; unclear D gene. The V end lost 8 bases, the J end lost 6 bases, and 22 bases lay between the germline ends. This CDR3 region has 15 residues. Per the germline V gene, CDR1 is MNHNS and CDR2 is SASEGT. CDR3 amino acids: CASAPSGRLGKTQYF. The CDR3 DNA is TGTGCCAGCGCGCCCTCGGGCCGCCTGGGGAAGACCCAGTACTTC.